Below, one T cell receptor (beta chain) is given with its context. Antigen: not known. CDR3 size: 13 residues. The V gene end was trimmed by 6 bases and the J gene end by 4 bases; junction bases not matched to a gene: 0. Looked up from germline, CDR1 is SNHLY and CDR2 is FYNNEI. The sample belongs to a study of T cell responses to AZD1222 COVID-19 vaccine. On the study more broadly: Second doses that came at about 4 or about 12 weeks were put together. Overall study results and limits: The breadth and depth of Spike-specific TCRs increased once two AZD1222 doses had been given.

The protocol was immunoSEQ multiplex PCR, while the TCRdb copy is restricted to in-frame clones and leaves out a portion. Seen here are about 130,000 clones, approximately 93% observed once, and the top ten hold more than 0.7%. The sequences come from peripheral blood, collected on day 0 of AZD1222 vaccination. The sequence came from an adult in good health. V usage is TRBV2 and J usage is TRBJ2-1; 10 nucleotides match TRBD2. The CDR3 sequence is CASRTSGYNEQFF. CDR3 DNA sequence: TGTGCCAGCAGGACTAGCGGGTACAATGAGCAGTTCTTC.